These 9 T cell receptor beta chains originate from one sample sequenced in a study of shared clonotypes between healthy human individuals. Clones were read by immunoSEQ multiplex PCR, and TCRdb kept only the in-frame ones, dropping some. The data contain approximately 1.9 million clones, 80% to 95% of them singletons. Selected positively for CCR7 and CD45RO-negative, naive CD8 cells excluded terminally differentiated effector memory CD45RA+ cells. The sample taken for sequencing was naive CD8+ T cells from PBMCs. These receptors were taken from a man aged 18 to 35 in good health. Some clones in this sample may be carry-over from other donors' samples.

This sequence joins TRBV9 and TRBJ2-4; the D gene could be TRBD1 or TRBD2 (5 bases each). Germline-derived CDR1 and CDR2 are SGDLS and YYNGEE. With 4 bases removed from V and 0 bases from J, the gap between germline ends came to 20 bases. The CDR3 totals 18 residues. The CDR3 bases are TGTGCCAGCAGCCCCACGGGAAGGGGTCTCGTAGCCAAAAACATTCAGTACTTC. Translating gives CASSPTGRGLVAKNIQYF. The full variable domain, completed using reference TRBV9 and TRBJ2-4, is DSGVTQTPKHLITATGQRVTLRCSPRSGDLSVYWYQQSLDQGLQFLIQYYNGEERAKGNILERFSAQQFPDLHSELNLSSLELGDSALYFCASSPTGRGLVAKNIQYFGAGTRLSVL.

The J gene is TRBJ2-1, the V gene TRBV9; possibly TRBD2 for D (7 bases). The length of the CDR3 is 15 residues. V shed 0 bases and J shed 6 bases, with 13 bases lying between them. Germline CDR1 SGDLS, CDR2 YYNGEE. The DNA of the CDR3 is TGTGCCAGCAGCGTAGCGGGGGGCTGGAGCAATGAGCAGTTCTTC. Translation: CASSVAGGWSNEQFF.

This sequence joins TRBV29-1 and TRBJ1-2, with a possible D match to TRBD1 (6 bases). Germline loops: CDR1 SQVTM, CDR2 ANQGSEA. Trimming stripped 8 bases from V and 4 bases from J, with 14 bases between. This CDR3 has 12 amino acids. Written as DNA, the CDR3 is TGCAGCACGGACAGTCCCCCCTATGGCTACACCTTC. The encoded protein is CSTDSPPYGYTF.

This clone was picked up a small number of times. The chain is built from TRBV7-9 and TRBJ1-2; 7 bases fit TRBD1. With 11 bases clipped from V and 0 bases from J, the junction kept 9 bases outside the gene matches. The germline CDR1 and CDR2 sequences are SEHNR and FQNEAQ (reference sequence). The CDR3 has 14 amino acids. DNA of the CDR3: TGTGCCGGCACACGACAGGGCGCTAACTATGGCTACACCTTC. Residues: CAGTRQGANYGYTF.

The CDR3 here is CASRNYEGQGYTGELFF. In nucleotides, the CDR3 is TGTGCCAGTAGGAACTATGAGGGACAGGGGTACACCGGGGAGCTGTTTTTT. This chain connects TRBV19 to TRBJ2-2; 10 bases fit TRBD1. Per the germline V gene, CDR1 is LNHDA and CDR2 is SQIVND (reference sequence). CDR3 length: 17 residues. With V trimmed by 6 bases and J by 3 bases, 10 bases remained unmatched.

The chain uses TRBV7-9 and TRBJ2-7, with D possibly being TRBD1 or TRBD2 (6 bases each). CDR1 is SEHNR and CDR2 is FQNEAQ in the germline V gene (reference sequence). The CDR3 covers 15 residues. V lost 1 base to trimming and J lost 2 bases, with 12 bases between them. The CDR3 DNA is TGTGCCAGCAGCTTAGGCCGGGGGCGGACCTACGAGCAGTACTTC. It codes for CASSLGRGRTYEQYF.

This clone has a single count. V gene TRBV7-9 combines with J gene TRBJ2-3, with D possibly being TRBD1 (5 bases). The CDR3 sequence is 18 residues long. Per germline, CDR1 SEHNR and CDR2 FQNEAQ (reference sequence). The germline V and J ends were trimmed by 7 bases and 0 bases, with 23 bases remaining between them. The CDR3 loop is CASNHQTVKGASTDTQYF. The CDR3 coding sequence is TGTGCCAGCAACCACCAGACAGTTAAAGGAGCTAGCACAGATACGCAGTATTTT.

The V and J genes are TRBV27 and TRBJ1-2; no clear D gene. Germline-derived CDR1 and CDR2 are MNHEY and SMNVEV (reference sequence). V lost 0 bases and J 6 bases, leaving 17 bases between the germline ends. The CDR3 is 16 residues long. This chain's CDR3 is CASSLSPRQVANGYTF. The CDR3 bases are TGTGCCAGCAGTTTATCCCCTCGCCAGGTAGCAAATGGCTACACCTTC.

This clone has only one observation. The same CDR3 also results from other DNA sequences found in this sample. The chain uses TRBV4-1 and TRBJ1-1; D is ambiguous. This CDR3 comprises 11 residues. Trimming took 1 base from V and 4 from J, leaving 1 base between them. Per the germline V gene, CDR1 is MGHRA and CDR2 is YSYEKL. The CDR3 DNA follows: TGCGCCAGCAGCCAAGGCACTGAAGCTTTCTTT. Translated: CASSQGTEAFF.